The present T cell receptor (beta chain) was sequenced within a study of T cells in Graves' hyperthyroidism and ophthalmopathy. Out of 10 ml of fresh peripheral blood came the PBMCs. About this clonotype itself: What it recognizes is unknown.

J gave up 2 bases and V 0 bases, and 7 bases lay outside the gene matches. The CDR3 has 16 residues. Per germline, CDR1 DFQATT and CDR2 SNEGSKA (reference sequence). General study findings and limits: Researchers report that a 13 V-J model separated ophthalmopathy from stable hyperthyroidism. Ophthalmopathy was model-predicted a median roughly 6.3 months pre-onset. Most clonotypes expanded in thyroid above 0.001 were likewise present in blood.

What was amplified from RNA transcripts were TCR beta CDR3 regions. The TCR CDR3 was amplified in a first-round RT-PCR using the HTBI primer set. TCRdb independently ran MiXCR on the multiplex PCR reads; one entry per CDR3 protein. The sample has 160,000 or so distinct CDR3 sequences; 8% to 9.5% are singletons. The chain is built from TRBV20-1 and TRBJ2-7; 10 bases are a match to TRBD2. Sequencing was carried out using blood. This clonotype was obtained from a woman aged 18 to 35 with Graves' hyperthyroidism that later progressed to Graves' ophthalmopathy. CDR3 protein: CSARDPLAGITYEQYF. For the CDR3, the DNA is TGCAGTGCTAGAGATCCACTAGCGGGAATAACCTACGAGCAGTACTTC.